This T cell receptor beta chain was identified in a study of OX40 agonist ivuxolimab in advanced cancers. Background for the entire study: The costimulatory receptor OX40 (CD134) was targeted by ivuxolimab, a fully human IgG2 agonistic monoclonal antibody. Intravenous ivuxolimab was administered to patients every 2 weeks at six dose levels: 0.01, 0.1, 0.3, 1.5, 3 and 10 mg/kg. Of the 50 to 55 dose-escalation patients, hepatocellular carcinoma was present in about 20, melanoma in around 15, renal cell carcinoma in 9 and head and neck cancer in 9. In the dose-escalation cohort, approximately 83% of patients were male, and the mean age was roughly 56 years with a range of roughly 20 to 80. Prior anti-PD-1, anti-PD-L1 or anti-CTLA-4 therapy was permitted, and approximately 40% of dose-escalation patients had received checkpoint inhibitors. Three dose-escalation patients achieved partial responses, one with hepatocellular carcinoma and two with cutaneous melanoma. Peripheral TCRbeta sequencing was intended to test whether TCR sequence diversity was altered and clonal T-cell expansion was caused by ivuxolimab. The paper covers the monotherapy dose-escalation part of the phase I ivuxolimab trial, which included N ≈ 52 patients. Broader findings and caveats from the paper: After ivuxolimab, more expanded clones were found on average in CD8+ T cells than in CD4+ T cells. In partial responders in the 0.1-3.0 mg/kg groups, normalized peripheral clonal expansion was found to be among the lowest, especially among CD8+ T cells. Low levels of normalized T-cell clonal expansion were also shown by some nonresponding patients. At doses of 0.1 to 3.0 mg/kg, clonal expansion of both CD4+ and CD8+ T cells in blood was seen between baseline and week 6. Which antigens the clonally expanded peripheral T cells were specific for was not determined.

To sequence the TCRbeta CDR3 region, genomic DNA was isolated from the sorted cells. The immunoSEQ Assay was used for sequencing of TCRbeta CDR3 regions. The immuneACCESS repertoire file appears here via TCRdb, limited to in-frame rearrangements. These files lack a portion of the clones; in checked studies, under half of the deficit traces to unresolved V genes, and the cause of the others is not known. The table for this sample lists fewer than 80,000 clones; 80% to 90% of them were counted only once. Clones ranked in the top ten supply under 4.5% of the sample. Patients with autoimmune disease history or receiving systemic immunosuppression were excluded from the trial. Peripheral blood for TCR sequencing was collected from all dose cohorts at baseline, on cycle 4 day 1, and on cycle 7 day 1. Samples were obtained from an open-label, multicenter, first-in-human phase I dose-escalation trial of ivuxolimab. The trial enrolled adults with locally advanced or metastatic head and neck squamous cell, hepatocellular, melanoma or renal cell carcinoma. Before TCR sequencing, CD4+ and CD8+ T cells were separately sorted from peripheral blood.

Comments on this clone: No antigen is known for it. Base qualities were left out, and no much larger clone turns up one base away.

At the junction V is shortened by 0 bases and J by 4 bases, with 15 bases in between. CDR1 and CDR2 were assigned from the germline V gene as SGHAT and FQNNGV. From its cysteine to its phenylalanine, the CDR3 spans 16 amino acids. CDR3 DNA only is kept here, 48 bases in frame from base 1. The sequencing here drew on CD4+ or CD8+ T cells sorted from blood, taken in a trial of the OX40 agonist ivuxolimab. The sequence links TRBV11-2 to TRBJ2-5; a confident D gene designation cannot be given. The clonotype was recovered from an adult with an advanced solid tumor such as melanoma, head and neck, liver or kidney cancer. In nucleotides, the sequence is TGTGCCAGCAGCTTAGACCCTTCAACGGGCATAGAGACCCAGTACTTC. This is translated as CASSLDPSTGIETQYF.